Below, 25 T cell receptor beta chains from the same sample are listed, as sequenced in a study of tissue T cells after allogeneic stem cell transplantation. TCRdb's table, derived via immunoSEQ multiplex PCR, lists solely in-frame clones and lacks some. The sample gives over 40,000 clones, around 70% of which show up once; around 0.5% is in the top ten. Sequencing was carried out using sorted cells pooled from one or two spleens. Every receptor here comes from a pool of C57BL/6 mice in good health.

Concerning this clone itself: Mouse names are used for the genes. The sequenced CDR3 bases are TGTGCCTGGAGTCTACGAAACACCGGGCAGCTCTAC. Protein product: CAWSLRNTGQLY. The CDR3 reads in full as CAWSLRNTGQLYF. V is TRBV31 and J is TRBJ2-2; no clear D gene. The read ends 1 residue shy of where the CDR3 ends; the end is completed using the germline J gene. Trimming cost V 0 bases and J 1 base, with 3 bases left between them. The CDR3 is 13 amino acids. Germline CDR1 reads GKSSPN; CDR2 reads SITVG. Based on the CDR3 plus reference TRBV31 and TRBJ2-2, the full variable domain is AQTIHQWPVAEIKAVGSPLSLGCTIKGKSSPNLYWYWQATGGTLQQLFYSITVGQVESVVQLNLSASRPKDDQFILSTEKLLLSHSGFYLCAWSLRNTGQLYFGEGSKLTVL.

On this clone itself: Each gene name is a mouse one. With the read ending 1 residue before the CDR3 end, the germline J gene is used to fill in that end. The same CDR3 arises from other DNA sequences in this sample as well. V and J are TRBV26 and TRBJ1-2; perhaps TRBD1 as D (6 bases). Between the trimmed V and J ends, which lost 3 bases and 0 bases, there was a span of 8 bases. From germline, CDR1 is KGHPV and CDR2 FQNQEV (reference sequence). CDR3 length: 14 amino acids. The DNA read from the CDR3 is TGTGCCAGCAGTCTCGGGACAACAAACTCCGACTACACC. It yields the protein CASSLGTTNSDYT. The whole CDR3 protein reads CASSLGTTNSDYTF.

Concerning this clone: Gene names denote mouse genes. The CDR3 end falls 1 residue outside the read, so it is completed with the germline J gene. The gene calls are TRBV4 and TRBJ2-5, with D possibly TRBD1 on 6 matching bases. Germline CDR1 LGHDT, CDR2 YNNKQL (reference sequence). The V gene lost 3 bases and the J gene lost 4 bases, with 11 bases spanning the gap. The CDR3 sequence is 14 residues long. The CDR3 loop reads CASSYSGQKDTQYF. Incomplete CDR3 DNA: TGTGCCAGCAGCTACTCGGGACAAAAAGACACCCAGTAC. The complete variable domain, with remaining parts taken from reference TRBV4 and TRBJ2-5, reads ETAVFQTPNYHVTQVGNEVSFNCKQTLGHDTMYWYKQDSKKLLKIMFSYNNKQLIVNETVPRRFSPQSSDKAHLNLRIKSVEPEDSAVYLCASSYSGQKDTQYFGPGTRLLVL.

As concerns this clone: Any gene name here is a mouse gene name. The read ends 1 residue shy of where the CDR3 ends; the end is completed using the germline J gene. This chain links TRBV2 with TRBJ2-7; perhaps TRBD2 as D (7 bases). Trimming left V 0 bases short and J 7 bases short, with 10 bases between. Germline CDR1 is LGHNA and CDR2 is YSYQKL. This CDR3 has 13 amino acids. This CDR3 is CASSQDWGREQYF. The part of the CDR3 DNA that was read is TGTGCCAGCAGCCAAGACTGGGGGCGGGAACAGTAC.

As for this clone: Each gene name is a mouse one. CDR3 residues: CSSSPLATNTEVFF. CDR3 DNA (partial): TGCTCCAGCAGTCCTCTGGCCACCAACACAGAAGTCTTC. This chain joins TRBV23 and TRBJ1-1. The missing CDR3 end, 1 residue past where the read stops, is filled in from the germline J gene. Germline lookup yields CDR1 KGHTA and CDR2 FQNQQP. The CDR3 loop spans 14 amino acids.

A word on this clone: Here the gene names and germline are mouse. The read terminates 1 residue before the CDR3 end, so the remaining end is supplied by the germline J gene. This rearrangement joins TRBV16 to TRBJ1-1; unclear D gene. V lost 1 base and J 1 base, leaving 4 bases between the germline ends. CDR3 length: 13 amino acids. In germline, CDR1 is SGHSA, CDR2 FRNQAP. CDR3 in amino acids: CASSLGRNTEVFF. The part of the CDR3 DNA that was read is TGTGCAAGCAGCTTAGGCAGAAACACAGAAGTCTTC.

Of note for this clone: Genes and germline are mouse. The DNA ends 1 residue before the CDR3 does, and the rest of the CDR3 is filled in from the germline J gene. This chain links TRBV5 with TRBJ2-2; TRBD2 is a possible D gene (6 bases). From germline, CDR1 is LGHNA and CDR2 YNLKQL (reference sequence). Trimming removed 1 base from V and 0 bases from J, with 9 bases in between. The CDR3 loop spans 16 amino acids. The covered CDR3 bases are TGTGCCAGCAGCCAAGTGGCTGGGGCAAACACCGGGCAGCTCTAC. This sequence encodes CASSQVAGANTGQLY. The complete CDR3 reads CASSQVAGANTGQLYF.

On this clone itself: Any gene name here is a mouse gene name. From the germline J gene comes the end of the CDR3, since the read stops 1 residue before it. The chain carries TRBV15 and TRBJ2-3; 8 bases line up with TRBD2. J was trimmed by 1 base and V by 3 bases; bases with no gene match: 3. This CDR3 has 15 amino acids. Looked up from germline, CDR1 is SGHND and CDR2 is FRSKSL. CDR3 in amino acids: CASSFLGGGAETLYF. Incomplete CDR3 DNA: TGTGCCAGCAGTTTCCTGGGGGGCGGTGCAGAAACGCTGTAT.

Concerning this clone: The genes and germline here are from mouse. The read halts 1 residue ahead of the CDR3 end, with the missing end drawn from the germline J gene. This chain joins TRBV13-1 and TRBJ2-2; 7 nucleotides agree with TRBD2. V lost 2 bases and J lost 1; bases outside the gene matches: 2. The CDR3 loop spans 15 amino acids. Germline CDR1 reads NSHNY; CDR2 reads SYGAGN. CDR3 DNA (partial): TGTGCCAGCAGTGACCACTGGGGAAACACCGGGCAGCTCTAC. Translating gives CASSDHWGNTGQLY. The whole CDR3 region reads CASSDHWGNTGQLYF.

With respect to this clone: Gene labels here are mouse ones. CDR3 DNA (partial): TGTGCCAGCTCGGGACAGTCAAACACAGAAGTCTTC. Its translation: CASSGQSNTEVF. The CDR3 in its entirety is CASSGQSNTEVFF. V usage is TRBV19 and J usage is TRBJ1-1; 7 positions agree with TRBD1. The DNA ends 1 residue before the CDR3 does, and the rest of the CDR3 is filled in from the germline J gene. The V and J ends lost 7 bases and 0 bases, in that order; junction bases with no gene match: 3. CDR1 FNHDT and CDR2 SITEND come from the germline V gene (reference sequence). The CDR3 is made up of 13 amino acids. Variable domain in full (rest from reference TRBV19 and TRBJ1-1): GGIITQTPKFLIGQEGQKLTLKCQQNFNHDTMYWYRQDSGKGLRLIYYSITENDLQKGDLSEGYDASREKKSSFSLTVTSAQKNEMAVFLCASSGQSNTEVFFGKGTRLTVV.

This clone came up a few times. Genes and germline come from the mouse. The DNA ends 1 residue before the CDR3 does, and the rest of the CDR3 is filled in from the germline J gene. The rearrangement joins TRBV19 to TRBJ1-5; D uncertain. In germline, CDR1 is FNHDT, CDR2 SITEND (reference sequence). V was cut by 4 bases and J by 0 bases, with 8 bases left in between. The CDR3 has 14 residues. CDR3 loop: CASSPSDNNQAPLF. The CDR3 DNA, read in part, is TGTGCCAGCAGTCCCTCGGATAACAACCAGGCTCCGCTT.

On this clone itself: Gene names and germline match the mouse. Coverage ceases 1 residue before the CDR3 finishes, and the germline J gene fills in the end. This sequence joins TRBV13-1 and TRBJ1-2, with D perhaps TRBD1 (5 bases). Germline V CDR1 and CDR2: NSHNY, SYGAGN. Trimming stripped 0 bases from V and 0 bases from J, with 6 bases between. This CDR3 comprises 14 residues. CDR3 amino acids: CASSDDRSNSDYTF. The CDR3 DNA, read in part, is TGTGCCAGCAGTGATGACAGGTCAAACTCCGACTACACC.

As concerns this clone: Gene names refer to mouse genes. With the read ending 1 residue before the CDR3 end, the germline J gene is used to fill in that end. The V and J genes are TRBV3 and TRBJ2-7; 8 bases fit TRBD2. Per the germline V gene, CDR1 is SNHLY and CDR2 is FYNGKV (reference sequence). V shed 0 bases, J shed 6 bases, and the junction held 7 bases outside the gene matches. The CDR3 consists of 15 residues. The sequenced CDR3 bases are TGTGCCAGCAGCTTAGCGATCTGGGGGGAGGGTGAACAGTAC. Translating gives CASSLAIWGEGEQY. The entire CDR3 protein reads CASSLAIWGEGEQYF.

This clone was counted only a few times. These gene names are mouse names. The read terminates 1 residue before the CDR3 end, so the remaining end is supplied by the germline J gene. This rearrangement joins TRBV2 to TRBJ1-5; weak D call: TRBD1 (5 bases). Germline V CDR1 and CDR2: LGHNA, YSYQKL. Trimming left V 4 bases short and J 2 bases short, with 9 bases between. The CDR3 runs to 14 residues. The CDR3 DNA, read in part, is TGTGCCAGCAGCCCCAGGGAGGACAACCAGGCTCCGCTT. This encodes CASSPREDNQAPL. The full CDR3 sequence reads CASSPREDNQAPLF.

On this clone: Germline and genes here are mouse. The read ends 1 residue early relative to the CDR3; the germline J gene fills the gap. The rearrangement links TRBV13-1 to TRBJ1-2; D unresolved. Germline V gives CDR1 NSHNY, CDR2 SYGAGN. The CDR3 spans 13 residues. V was trimmed by 0 bases and J by 1 base, leaving 4 bases between them. The CDR3 sequence: CASSDAQNSDYTF. The covered CDR3 bases are TGTGCCAGCAGTGATGCGCAAAACTCCGACTACACC.

Notes on this clone: Gene names are mouse gene names. The sequence runs out 1 residue before the end of the CDR3; the remainder is reconstructed from the germline J gene. This rearrangement joins TRBV12-2 to TRBJ1-2; 8 nucleotides align to TRBD1. V lost 0 bases and J lost 0; bases outside the gene matches: 2. This CDR3 has 15 residues. Germline CDR1 is SGHLS and CDR2 is HYDKME. The sequenced CDR3 bases are TGTGCCAGCTCTCTCGAGGGACAGGCAAACTCCGACTACACC. Amino acids: CASSLEGQANSDYT. The CDR3 reads in full as CASSLEGQANSDYTF.

Concerning this clone: Any gene name here is a mouse gene name. Coverage ceases 1 residue before the CDR3 finishes, and the germline J gene fills in the end. The J gene is TRBJ1-2, the V gene TRBV1, with D possibly matching TRBD1 (6 bases). The CDR3 runs 15 residues. Trimming took 5 bases from V and 1 from J, leaving 14 bases between them. The germline V gene has CDR1 NSQYPW and CDR2 LRSPGD (reference sequence). CDR3 loop: CTCSPTGTKNSDYTF. The part of the CDR3 DNA that was read is TGCACCTGCAGTCCGACCGGGACAAAAAACTCCGACTACACC.

A remark on this clone: The gene symbols are mouse symbols. The CDR3 extends 1 residue past the end of the read, so its final part is completed from the germline J gene. This chain connects TRBV31 to TRBJ2-1, with TRBD1 identical over 7 bases. V was pared by 3 bases and J by 7 bases, with 9 bases of the junction left unmatched. The CDR3 contains 14 residues. Germline V lookup: CDR1 GKSSPN, CDR2 SITVG. The chain's CDR3 is CAWSPTGSGAEQFF. CDR3 DNA (partial): TGTGCCTGGAGCCCGACAGGGAGCGGCGCTGAGCAGTTC.

About this clone: Mouse gene names apply. Read sequence stops 1 residue before the CDR3 end, and the germline J gene provides the missing end. This chain links TRBV31 with TRBJ2-3; 7 bases are a match to TRBD2. After removal of 3 bases from V and 0 bases from J, the junction contained 6 bases not matched to a gene. This CDR3 has 15 amino acids. CDR1 GKSSPN and CDR2 SITVG come from the germline V gene. The CDR3 region is CAWSALGTSAETLYF. The sequenced CDR3 bases are TGTGCCTGGAGCGCACTGGGGACTAGTGCAGAAACGCTGTAT.

A word on this clone: Gene and germline names: mouse. The read ends 1 residue shy of where the CDR3 ends; the end is completed using the germline J gene. The chain couples TRBV4 to TRBJ2-4; 10 bases are a match to TRBD1. V shed 5 bases, J shed 8 bases, and the junction held 7 bases outside the gene matches. The CDR3 has 14 residues. Germline V gene lookup returns CDR1 LGHDT and CDR2 YNNKQL (reference sequence). CDR3 amino acids: CASSPGTGVGTLYF. CDR3 bases read: TGTGCCAGCAGCCCCGGGACAGGGGTAGGCACCTTGTAC.

As concerns this clone: Mouse germline and gene names are used. The CDR3 goes on 1 residue after the read ends, and that part is filled in from the germline J gene. J is TRBJ2-4 and V is TRBV13-3; D remains unclear. CDR1 and CDR2 (germline): NNHDY, SYVADS. V shed 4 bases and J shed 2 bases, with 8 bases lying between them. The CDR3 extends over 13 amino acids. The CDR3 bases that were read are TGTGCCAGCAGTCCCGGGAATCAAAACACCTTGTAC. This codes for CASSPGNQNTLY. The complete CDR3 reads CASSPGNQNTLYF.

Concerning this clone: Gene names and germline match the mouse. From the germline J gene comes the end of the CDR3, since the read stops 1 residue before it. This sequence joins TRBV15 and TRBJ1-4, with 7 nucleotides matching TRBD1. The CDR3 has 13 amino acids. Trimming removed 6 bases from V and 3 bases from J; junction bases left unmatched: 1. In germline, CDR1 is SGHND, CDR2 FRSKSL. CDR3 loop: CASRQGANERLFF. The CDR3 bases that were read are TGTGCCAGCAGGCAGGGGGCCAACGAAAGATTATTT.

Points on this clone: The listed genes are named as in mouse. The read halts 1 residue ahead of the CDR3 end, with the missing end drawn from the germline J gene. The chain has TRBV13-2 and TRBJ1-1; 10 nucleotides match TRBD1. This CDR3 is built from 15 residues. CDR1 and CDR2 from the germline V gene are NNHNN and SYGAGS (reference sequence). The junction had 5 bases not matched to a gene; V was cut back by 2 bases and J by 4 bases. This CDR3 is CASGEGQGRGTEVFF. Partial CDR3 DNA: TGTGCCAGCGGTGAGGGACAGGGGAGGGGCACAGAAGTCTTC.

On this clone: Genes and germline are mouse. The sequence runs out 1 residue before the end of the CDR3; the remainder is reconstructed from the germline J gene. The chain combines TRBV15 with TRBJ2-2; TRBD1 is a possible D gene (6 bases). From germline, CDR1 is SGHND and CDR2 FRSKSL. The V gene lost 3 bases and the J gene lost 5 bases, with 13 bases spanning the gap. This CDR3 has 15 residues. The chain's CDR3 is CASSFGGGQTGQLYF. CDR3 DNA, as far as it was read: TGTGCCAGCAGTTTCGGAGGGGGTCAAACCGGGCAGCTCTAC.

Points on this clone: Here the gene names and germline are mouse. The missing CDR3 end, 1 residue past where the read stops, is filled in from the germline J gene. At the DNA level, this CDR3 is encoded by other sequences in the same sample as well. The chain has TRBV13-3 and TRBJ2-5, with TRBD2 identical over 10 bases. The CDR3 totals 14 residues. J lost 5 bases, V lost 2 bases, and 2 bases had no gene match. Germline V CDR1 and CDR2: NNHDY, SYVADS. The CDR3 loop reads CASSDWGGADTQYF. CDR3 bases read: TGTGCCAGCAGTGACTGGGGGGGCGCAGACACCCAGTAC.